The present TCR beta chain was sequenced within a study of shared clonotypes between healthy human individuals. Study-level results: Inspection by rarefaction showed sorted-subset sequencing to be incomplete despite large depth.

About this clone itself: Its antigen is not identified.

Germline CDR1 reads KGHSH; CDR2 reads LQKENI. This CDR3 is built from 15 residues. The junction had 6 bases not matched to a gene; V was cut back by 1 base and J by 5 bases. The repertoire was sequenced with immunoSEQ multiplex PCR; TCRdb's copy has only in-frame clones and lacks some. The sample carries about 1 million clones, about 75% recorded once. The chain joins TRBV18 to TRBJ2-5; TRBD1 agrees at 8 bases. Sequences were obtained from memory CD4+ T cells sorted from blood. Subset described: CD45RA-negative fraction. This sequence was found in a man younger than 35 in good health. As DNA, the CDR3 is TGTGCCAGCTCACCACTACAGGGGGTTCTGGAGACCCAGTACTTC. As protein: CASSPLQGVLETQYF. Full variable domain (outside the CDR3, taken from reference TRBV18 and TRBJ2-5): NAGVMQNPRHLVRRRGQEARLRCSPMKGHSHVYWYRQLPEEGLKFMVYLQKENIIDESGMPKERFSAEFPKEGPSILRIQQVVRGDSAAYFCASSPLQGVLETQYFGPGTRLLVL.